The 19 T cell receptor beta chains reported below all come from one sample, sequenced in a study of PD-1 blockade in classical Hodgkin lymphoma. After autologous stem cell transplantation all patients relapsed, and prior brentuximab vedotin exposure differed between cohorts. Using immunoSEQ multiplex PCR, the repertoire was profiled, and TCRdb retains in-frame clones only, with some absent. The sample has tens of thousands of clones; roughly nine tenths are singletons. This material consisted of peripheral blood mononuclear cells (PBMCs), taken before the second cycle of nivolumab. Receptors originate from a human donor with classical Hodgkin lymphoma.

This sequence joins TRBV19 and TRBJ1-1; D gene ambiguous. Per the germline V gene, CDR1 is LNHDA and CDR2 is SQIVND (reference sequence). The CDR3 has 14 residues. Trimming removed 5 bases at V and 2 bases at J, with 12 bases between. The CDR3 region is CASSVDLYNTEAFF. DNA for the CDR3: TGTGCCAGTAGTGTCGATTTATACAACACTGAAGCTTTCTTT.

The genes are TRBV4-2 and TRBJ1-6; 7 bases line up with TRBD1. CDR3 length: 16 amino acids. The germline CDR1 and CDR2 sequences are LGHNA and YNFKEQ. Trimming at V came to 4 bases and at J to 5 bases, leaving 8 bases not matched to a gene. DNA of the CDR3: TGTGCCAGCAGCCCCCCCGCCGGGACAGATAATTCACCCCTCCACTTT. It codes for CASSPPAGTDNSPLHF.

The chain joins TRBV11-2 to TRBJ2-7; D remains ambiguous. CDR3 length: 13 amino acids. Trimming removed 8 bases at V and 2 bases at J, with 13 bases between. Germline lookup yields CDR1 SGHAT and CDR2 FQNNGV. The CDR3 DNA is TGTGCCAGCGGTAGACCGGATGCCTACGAGCAGTACTTC. It codes for CASGRPDAYEQYF.

The V gene is TRBV18, the J gene TRBJ2-7, with 9 bases aligning to TRBD1. The CDR3 loop spans 15 amino acids. CDR1 and CDR2 from the germline V gene are KGHSH and LQKENI. V was clipped by 0 bases and J by 4 bases; unmatched bases: 4. CDR3 DNA: TGTGCCAGCTCACCACCCGGGACAGGGACATACGAGCAGTACTTC. Its translation is CASSPPGTGTYEQYF. Combining the CDR3 with reference TRBV18 and TRBJ2-7 gives the whole variable domain NAGVMQNPRHLVRRRGQEARLRCSPMKGHSHVYWYRQLPEEGLKFMVYLQKENIIDESGMPKERFSAEFPKEGPSILRIQQVVRGDSAAYFCASSPPGTGTYEQYFGPGTRLTVT.

This clone appeared a single time. The chain combines TRBV6-1 with TRBJ2-3, with 10 bases lining up with TRBD2. Germline CDR1 and CDR2: MNHNS and SASEGT. The V segment lost 4 bases and the J segment 0 bases; nucleotides outside the gene matches: 4. The CDR3 runs 16 residues. The CDR3 spells CASSVGLASSTDTQYF. The CDR3 DNA follows: TGTGCCAGCAGTGTGGGACTAGCGAGTAGCACAGATACGCAGTATTTT.

This sequence joins TRBV28 and TRBJ2-7; D is uncertain. The CDR3 spans 11 residues. Germline V lookup: CDR1 MDHEN, CDR2 SYDVKM. V was cut by 5 bases and J by 3 bases, with 5 bases left in between. The CDR3 sequence: CASSRIYEQYF. Written as DNA, the CDR3 is TGTGCCAGCAGTAGGATCTACGAGCAGTACTTC.

The rearrangement uses TRBV6-6 and TRBJ2-7; D is tentatively TRBD1 or TRBD2 (5 bases each). Trimming stripped 4 bases from V and 1 base from J, with 17 bases between. Germline-derived CDR1 and CDR2 are MNHNY and SVGAGI (reference sequence). This CDR3 is built from 16 residues. As DNA, the CDR3 is TGTGCCAGCAGTTTGGGACCCGGGACGGCTTCCTACGAGCAGTACTTC. Encoded protein: CASSLGPGTASYEQYF.

J is TRBJ2-4 and V is TRBV4-1; the D gene is possibly TRBD1 (5 bases). Looked up from germline, CDR1 is MGHRA and CDR2 is YSYEKL. V was pared by 6 bases and J by 9 bases, with 30 bases between. CDR3 size: 18 residues. The CDR3 reads CASSPRLLAKKGFAIQYF. The CDR3 region has the DNA TGCGCCAGCAGTCCACGACTCTTGGCAAAGAAGGGGTTTGCCATTCAGTACTTC.

The chain is built from TRBV19 and TRBJ2-3, with D perhaps being TRBD1 or TRBD2 (5 bases each). The CDR3 extends over 15 amino acids. CDR1 is LNHDA and CDR2 is SQIVND in the germline V gene (reference sequence). Between the trimmed V and J ends, which lost 8 bases and 2 bases, there was a span of 17 bases. The CDR3 DNA reads as TGTGCCAGTTCCAGGATCGGGACCCCCACAGATACGCAGTATTTT. It codes for CASSRIGTPTDTQYF.

The J gene is TRBJ1-1, the V gene TRBV27; D perhaps matches TRBD1 (5 bases). CDR3 length: 13 residues. In germline, CDR1 is MNHEY, CDR2 SMNVEV (reference sequence). Deletions cut 1 base from V and 4 bases from J, with 7 bases between. The chain's CDR3 is CASSLLRGTEAFF. The CDR3 region has the DNA TGTGCCAGCAGTTTATTAAGGGGCACTGAAGCTTTCTTT.

CDR3 sequence reads: CARRQKPNTEAFF. Written as DNA, the CDR3 is TGCGCCAGGAGACAGAAGCCTAACACTGAAGCTTTCTTT. This sequence joins TRBV23-1 and TRBJ1-1; D may be TRBD1 (5 bases). TRBV23-1 counts as an open reading frame of uncertain function. The CDR3 has 13 amino acids. Trimming stripped 9 bases from V and 2 bases from J, with 13 bases between.

The chain carries TRBV28 and TRBJ1-2; D remains ambiguous. Trimming stripped 1 base from V and 1 base from J, with 10 bases between. This CDR3 spans 15 amino acids. Germline V CDR1 and CDR2: MDHEN, SYDVKM. This CDR3 is CASSLSQTLNYGYTF. CDR3 nucleotide sequence: TGTGCCAGCAGTTTATCCCAGACCCTTAACTATGGCTACACCTTC.

A few counts support this clone. The V call is TRBV7-8, the J call TRBJ2-7, with 8 nucleotides matching TRBD1. The CDR3 extends over 16 amino acids. Germline V gene sequence: CDR1 SGHVS, CDR2 FQNEAQ. V shed 5 bases and J 0 bases; nucleotides not matched to a gene: 9. The CDR3 spells CASSPSGQGRSYEQYF. The CDR3 coding sequence is TGTGCCAGCAGCCCTTCAGGACAGGGACGCTCCTACGAGCAGTACTTC.

The chain uses TRBV7-9 and TRBJ2-7, with no clear D. V lost 2 bases and J lost 5, with 13 bases in between. This CDR3 comprises 14 residues. Per germline, CDR1 SEHNR and CDR2 FQNEAQ (reference sequence). The CDR3 DNA reads TGTGCCAGCAGCTTAATTGAGTCCCCCCACGAGCAGTACTTC. Its protein product is CASSLIESPHEQYF.

The table lists this clone with a count of one. The chain recombines TRBV18 with TRBJ2-2; the D call may be TRBD1 or TRBD2 (5 bases each). This CDR3 spans 11 amino acids. From germline, CDR1 is KGHSH and CDR2 LQKENI. Trimming removed 8 bases at V and 6 bases at J, with 7 bases between. The CDR3 coding sequence is TGTGCCAGCCGAGGGGCCGGGGAGCTGTTTTTT. Translated: CASRGAGELFF.

J is TRBJ1-5 and V is TRBV28; possibly TRBD1 for D (6 bases). The germline V gene encodes CDR1 MDHEN and CDR2 SYDVKM. Trimming stripped 5 bases from V and 7 bases from J, with 18 bases between. This CDR3 has 15 residues. CDR3 sequence: CASSPGQLVGQPQHF. CDR3 bases: TGTGCCAGCAGTCCGGGACAACTGGTTGGGCAGCCCCAGCATTTT.

V usage is TRBV11-3 and J usage is TRBJ2-1; 10 bases agree with TRBD2. V shed 5 bases, J shed 2 bases, and the junction held 3 bases outside the gene matches. The CDR3 has 15 residues. The V gene's germline CDR1 is SGHNT and CDR2 YENEEA. DNA for the CDR3: TGTGCCAGCAGCCCTAGCGGGGGACCCTACAATGAGCAGTTCTTC. It yields the protein CASSPSGGPYNEQFF.

The genes are TRBV14 and TRBJ2-3, with D uncertain. The CDR3 has 14 amino acids. Germline CDR1 is SGHDN and CDR2 is FVKESK. Deletions cut 0 bases from V and 2 bases from J, with 6 bases between. CDR3 loop: CASSQETVTDTQYF. Here the CDR3 DNA reads TGTGCCAGCAGCCAAGAAACCGTCACAGATACGCAGTATTTT.

The chain combines TRBV19 with TRBJ2-3, with D perhaps matching TRBD2 (6 bases). CDR3 size: 15 residues. Trimming took off 3 bases at V and 1 base at J, with 11 bases between the two ends. Per the germline V gene, CDR1 is LNHDA and CDR2 is SQIVND (reference sequence). The CDR3 loop is CASSIREIGTDTQYF. The CDR3 coding sequence is TGTGCCAGTAGTATCCGGGAGATAGGCACAGATACGCAGTATTTT.